Shown below are 22 T cell receptor beta chains from a single sample sequenced in a study of blood T cell repertoires in COVID-19. Data came from immunoSEQ multiplex PCR; TCRdb stores just in-frame clones and leaves some out. In the table there are tens of thousands of clones, 80% of which are singletons. The sample taken for sequencing was peripheral blood. All receptors come from a man aged 70-80 years who had recovered from COVID-19.

V and J are TRBV19 and TRBJ2-3; TRBD2 agrees at 14 bases. V lost 5 bases and J lost 6; bases outside the gene matches: 10. This CDR3 contains 17 residues. Germline CDR1 LNHDA, CDR2 SQIVND (reference sequence). The CDR3 loop is CASSARTSGRTLDTQYF. CDR3 DNA: TGTGCCAGTAGTGCCCGGACTAGCGGGAGGACGCTGGATACGCAGTATTTT.

The rearrangement links TRBV19 to TRBJ1-3; 7 bases map to TRBD1. In germline, CDR1 is LNHDA, CDR2 SQIVND (reference sequence). The CDR3 loop spans 15 amino acids. The V and J ends lost 5 bases and 0 bases, in that order; junction bases with no gene match: 4. CDR3 nucleotide sequence: TGTGCCAGTAGTCTCGGACAGGACTCTGGAAACACCATATATTTT. It encodes CASSLGQDSGNTIYF.

This chain uses TRBV29-1 with TRBJ2-3; 9 bases are a match to TRBD1. The CDR3 sequence is 13 residues long. Per germline, CDR1 SQVTM and CDR2 ANQGSEA. The ends lost 7 bases at V and 3 bases at J; junction bases unmatched: 5. For the CDR3, the DNA is TGCAGCGCCTTGACAGGGGGTACAGATACGCAGTATTTT. Its translation: CSALTGGTDTQYF.

The chain recombines TRBV18 with TRBJ1-1; D is perhaps TRBD1 (5 bases). The CDR3 has 12 residues. CDR1 and CDR2 from the germline V gene are KGHSH and LQKENI. Between the trimmed V and J ends, which lost 7 bases and 7 bases, there was a span of 13 bases. The CDR3 sequence: CASLGTGDEAFF. For the CDR3, the DNA is TGTGCCAGCTTAGGGACGGGGGATGAAGCTTTCTTT.

V gene TRBV5-1 combines with J gene TRBJ2-7; TRBD1 aligns across 12 bases. The ends lost 4 bases at V and 4 bases at J; junction bases unmatched: 6. CDR1 and CDR2 from the germline V gene are SGHRS and YFSETQ. The CDR3 totals 15 residues. This CDR3 is CASSLGQGAGYEQYF. The DNA of the CDR3 is TGCGCCAGCAGCCTGGGACAGGGGGCGGGATACGAGCAGTACTTC.

The V gene is TRBV5-1, the J gene TRBJ2-2, with D perhaps matching TRBD2 (6 bases). V lost 3 bases, J lost 7 bases, and 16 bases lay in between. Looked up from germline, CDR1 is SGHRS and CDR2 is YFSETQ. This CDR3 contains 15 residues. The CDR3 here is CASSWDFETGGELFF. DNA for the CDR3: TGCGCCAGCAGCTGGGACTTCGAAACGGGCGGGGAGCTGTTTTTT.

The chain carries TRBV21-1 and TRBJ1-3; the table's D call of TRBD1 was not tested on the DNA. TRBV21-1 is a listed pseudogene. CDR3 length: 16 amino acids. CDR3 in amino acids: CASSKVDRGRGNTIYF. The CDR3 DNA reads as TGTGCCAGCAGCAAGGTGGACAGGGGACGTGGAAACACCATATATTTT.

The genes are TRBV11-3 and TRBJ2-7; 10 bases line up with TRBD1. Looked up from germline, CDR1 is SGHNT and CDR2 is YENEEA. CDR3 length: 16 amino acids. The V gene end was trimmed by 3 bases and the J gene end by 1 base; junction bases not matched to a gene: 6. CDR3: CASSFRGTGVSYEQYF. The CDR3 DNA reads TGTGCCAGCAGCTTTCGCGGGACAGGGGTTTCCTACGAGCAGTACTTC.

V gene TRBV7-2 combines with J gene TRBJ2-7; 9 bases match TRBD1. The CDR3 contains 15 residues. CDR1 is SGHTA and CDR2 is FQGNSA in the germline V gene. The V segment lost 6 bases and the J segment 0 bases; nucleotides outside the gene matches: 6. The CDR3 region has the DNA TGTGCCAGCAGGGAGACAGGGGGGATCTCCTACGAGCAGTACTTC. Encoded protein: CASRETGGISYEQYF.

CDR3 sequence: CASSLTGREQPQHF. As DNA, the CDR3 is TGTGCCAGCAGCTTGACAGGACGAGAGCAGCCCCAGCATTTT. V and J are TRBV7-8 and TRBJ1-5; tentative D call: TRBD1 (6 bases). The CDR3 is 14 amino acids. V lost 3 bases, J lost 7 bases, and 13 bases lay in between. The germline CDR1 and CDR2 sequences are SGHVS and FQNEAQ.

This clone has a single count. The rearrangement links TRBV11-2 to TRBJ2-7, with 14 bases matching TRBD2. V shed 3 bases and J 5 bases; nucleotides not matched to a gene: 9. The CDR3 runs 17 residues. The V gene's germline CDR1 is SGHAT and CDR2 FQNNGV. Written as DNA, the CDR3 is TGTGCCAGCAGCTTCGGGACTAGCGGGAGAAAAAGGCACGAGCAGTACTTC. It encodes CASSFGTSGRKRHEQYF. The full variable domain, with the rest looked up from reference TRBV11-2 and TRBJ2-7, is EAGVAQSPRYKIIEKRQSVAFWCNPISGHATLYWYQQILGQGPKLLIQFQNNGVVDDSQLPKDRFSAERLKGVDSTLKIQPAKLEDSAVYLCASSFGTSGRKRHEQYFGPGTRLTVT.

There are a few counts of this clone. V gene TRBV28 combines with J gene TRBJ1-2, with 7 bases lining up with TRBD1. The ends lost 5 bases at V and 4 bases at J; junction bases unmatched: 7. The CDR3 contains 14 residues. Germline CDR1 is MDHEN and CDR2 is SYDVKM. For the CDR3, the DNA is TGTGCCAGCAGTCTCGCAGGGGGGATCTATGGCTACACCTTC. Translating it yields CASSLAGGIYGYTF.

V gene TRBV14 combines with J gene TRBJ2-1; 12 nucleotides align to TRBD2. CDR1 SGHDN and CDR2 FVKESK come from the germline V gene. CDR3 size: 15 residues. The V and J ends lost 4 bases and 7 bases, in that order; junction bases with no gene match: 5. The CDR3 DNA sequence: TGTGCCAGCAGCCTCCTAGCGGGAGGGCATAATGAGCAGTTCTTC. Protein product: CASSLLAGGHNEQFF.

The chain employs TRBV6-2 or TRBV6-3 and TRBJ2-7, with a possible D match to TRBD1 (5 bases). The CDR3 is made up of 14 amino acids. Germline CDR1 and CDR2: MNHEY and SVGEGT. Between the trimmed V and J ends, which lost 4 bases and 3 bases, there was a span of 13 bases. CDR3 coding DNA: TGTGCCAGCAGTTTATACAGGAGAAACTACGAGCAGTACTTC. It translates to CASSLYRRNYEQYF.

The V and J genes are TRBV27 and TRBJ1-2, with 7 bases that match TRBD1. Germline-derived CDR1 and CDR2 are MNHEY and SMNVEV (reference sequence). After removal of 6 bases from V and 8 bases from J, the junction contained 21 bases not matched to a gene. The CDR3 covers 17 residues. CDR3 sequence (DNA): TGTGCCAGCAGCACCGGGACAGACTCCTTATTATATGGAGGCTACACCTTC. This sequence encodes CASSTGTDSLLYGGYTF.

This clone has just a few counts. This sequence joins TRBV28 and TRBJ1-6; perhaps TRBD1 as D (5 bases). V lost 5 bases and J lost 7, with 27 bases in between. Germline V lookup: CDR1 MDHEN, CDR2 SYDVKM. CDR3 length: 19 amino acids. DNA for the CDR3: TGTGCCAGCAGTCCAGGAGCGGGGGGGGATCTGGCGGGAAATTCACCCCTCCACTTT. The encoded protein is CASSPGAGGDLAGNSPLHF.

The V and J genes are TRBV28 and TRBJ2-7; 8 nucleotides line up with TRBD2. The germline V gene encodes CDR1 MDHEN and CDR2 SYDVKM. The CDR3 runs 14 residues. Germline trimming cut 5 bases from V and 9 bases from J; bases unmatched to any gene: 12. This CDR3 is CASSPGTSVTVQYF. In nucleotides, the CDR3 is TGTGCCAGCAGTCCCGGGACTAGTGTAACTGTGCAGTACTTC.

This clone was detected only a few times. The rearrangement links TRBV9 to TRBJ1-1, with a possible D match to TRBD1 (6 bases). The CDR3 runs to 14 residues. The germline CDR1 and CDR2 sequences are SGDLS and YYNGEE. The V and J ends lost 2 bases and 4 bases respectively, with 12 bases between them. Here the CDR3 DNA reads TGTGCCAGCAGCGTGAACAGGGTGGGCACTGAAGCTTTCTTT. Translation gives CASSVNRVGTEAFF.

This chain joins TRBV24-1 and TRBJ2-1; D may be TRBD1 (6 bases). Trimming stripped 4 bases from V and 1 base from J, with 16 bases between. This CDR3 is built from 17 residues. The germline gives CDR1 KGHDR, CDR2 SFDVKD. The CDR3 spells CATSEGAPFGSYNEQFF. The CDR3 bases are TGTGCCACCAGTGAGGGGGCTCCATTTGGTTCCTACAATGAGCAGTTCTTC.

The gene calls are TRBV6-1 and TRBJ2-7; the match to TRBD2 covers 13 bases. The V and J ends lost 2 bases and 5 bases, in that order; junction bases with no gene match: 3. Germline values: CDR1 MNHNS, CDR2 SASEGT. This CDR3 comprises 15 residues. CDR3 nucleotide sequence: TGTGCCAGCAGTGAAAGGACTAGCGGGAGCCACGAGCAGTACTTC. Protein product: CASSERTSGSHEQYF.

This clone was counted once. The rearrangement joins TRBV5-6 to TRBJ1-4, with TRBD1 identical over 10 bases. CDR1 is SGHDT and CDR2 is YYEEEE in the germline V gene. Germline trimming cut 2 bases from V and 2 bases from J; bases unmatched to any gene: 3. The CDR3 runs 16 residues. The CDR3 bases are TGTGCCAGCAGCTTCGGGACAGGGGTCACTAATGAAAAACTGTTTTTT. Translating it yields CASSFGTGVTNEKLFF.

V and J are TRBV6-5 and TRBJ2-2, with 7 positions matching TRBD1. The CDR3 is made up of 16 amino acids. V dropped 3 bases and J dropped 6; count of bases not matched to a gene: 10. Germline-derived CDR1 and CDR2 are MNHEY and SVGAGI. The CDR3 DNA is TGTGCCAGCAGTTATGGTGCAACAGGGGTAGCCGGGGAGCTGTTTTTT. Its translation: CASSYGATGVAGELFF.